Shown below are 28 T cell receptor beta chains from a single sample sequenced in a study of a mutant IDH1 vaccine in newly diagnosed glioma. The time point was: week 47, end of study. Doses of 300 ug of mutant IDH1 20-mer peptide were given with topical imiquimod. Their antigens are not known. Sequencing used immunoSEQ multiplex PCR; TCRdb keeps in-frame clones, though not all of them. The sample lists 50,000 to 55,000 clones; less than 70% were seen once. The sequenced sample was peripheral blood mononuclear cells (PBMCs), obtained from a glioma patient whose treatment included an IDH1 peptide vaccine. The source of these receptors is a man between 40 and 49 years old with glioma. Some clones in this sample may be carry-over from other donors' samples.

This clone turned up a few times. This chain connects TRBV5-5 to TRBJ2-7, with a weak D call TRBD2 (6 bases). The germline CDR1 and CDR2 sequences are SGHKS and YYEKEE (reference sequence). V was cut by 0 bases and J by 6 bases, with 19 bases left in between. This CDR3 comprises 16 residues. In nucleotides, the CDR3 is TGTGCCAGCAGCTTGGTGAGACAAGGCGGGAAGGGCGAGCAGTACTTC. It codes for CASSLVRQGGKGEQYF.

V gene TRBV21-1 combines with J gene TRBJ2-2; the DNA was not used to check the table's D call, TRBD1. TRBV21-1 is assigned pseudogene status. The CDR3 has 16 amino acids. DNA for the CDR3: TGTGCCAGCAGCAAAGACAGGGGACCCGACACCGGGGAGCTGTTTTTT. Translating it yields CASSKDRGPDTGELFF.

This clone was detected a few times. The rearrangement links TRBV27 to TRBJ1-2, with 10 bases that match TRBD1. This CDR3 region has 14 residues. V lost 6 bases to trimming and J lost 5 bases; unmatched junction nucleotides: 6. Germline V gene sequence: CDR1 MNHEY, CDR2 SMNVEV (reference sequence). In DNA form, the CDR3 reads TGTGCCAGCAGGCCCCGGGACAGGGGATATGGCTACACCTTC. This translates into CASRPRDRGYGYTF.

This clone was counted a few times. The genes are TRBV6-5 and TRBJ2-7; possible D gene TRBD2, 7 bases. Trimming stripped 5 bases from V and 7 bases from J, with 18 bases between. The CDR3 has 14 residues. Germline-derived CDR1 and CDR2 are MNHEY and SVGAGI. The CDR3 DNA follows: TGTGCCAGCAGTCGATATACAGGGAGGGGAGAGCAGTACTTC. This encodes CASSRYTGRGEQYF.

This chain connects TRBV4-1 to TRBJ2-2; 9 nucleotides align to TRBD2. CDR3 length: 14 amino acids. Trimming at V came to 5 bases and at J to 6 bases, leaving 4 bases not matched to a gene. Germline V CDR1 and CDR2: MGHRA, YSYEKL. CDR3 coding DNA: TGCGCCAGCAGCTACGCGGGGGGGCCCGGGGAGCTGTTTTTT. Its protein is CASSYAGGPGELFF.

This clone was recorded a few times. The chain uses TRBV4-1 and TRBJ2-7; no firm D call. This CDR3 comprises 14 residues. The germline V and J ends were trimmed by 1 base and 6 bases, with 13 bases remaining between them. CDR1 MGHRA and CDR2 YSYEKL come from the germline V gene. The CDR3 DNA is TGCGCCAGCAGCCAAGGAATTGGGGTCGCCGAGCAGTACTTC. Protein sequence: CASSQGIGVAEQYF.

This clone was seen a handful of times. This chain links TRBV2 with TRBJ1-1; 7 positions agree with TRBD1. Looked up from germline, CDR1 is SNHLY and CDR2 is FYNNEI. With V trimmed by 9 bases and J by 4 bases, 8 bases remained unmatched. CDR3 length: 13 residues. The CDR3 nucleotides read TGTGCCAGTTCTATAGGGGGCCGCACTGAAGCTTTCTTT. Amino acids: CASSIGGRTEAFF.

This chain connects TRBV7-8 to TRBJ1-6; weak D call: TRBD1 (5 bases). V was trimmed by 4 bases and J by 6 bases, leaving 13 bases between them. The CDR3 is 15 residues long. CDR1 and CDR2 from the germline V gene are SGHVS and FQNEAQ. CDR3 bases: TGTGCCAGCAGCTCCCGACAGTCTTTTAATTCACCCCTCCACTTT. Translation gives CASSSRQSFNSPLHF.

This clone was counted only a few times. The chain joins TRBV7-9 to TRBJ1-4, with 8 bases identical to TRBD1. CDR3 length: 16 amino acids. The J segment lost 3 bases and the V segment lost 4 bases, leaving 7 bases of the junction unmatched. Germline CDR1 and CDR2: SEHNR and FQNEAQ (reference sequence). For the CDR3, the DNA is TGTGCCAGCAGCTACTGGGCGGGACAGGCTAATGAAAAACTGTTTTTT. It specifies CASSYWAGQANEKLFF.

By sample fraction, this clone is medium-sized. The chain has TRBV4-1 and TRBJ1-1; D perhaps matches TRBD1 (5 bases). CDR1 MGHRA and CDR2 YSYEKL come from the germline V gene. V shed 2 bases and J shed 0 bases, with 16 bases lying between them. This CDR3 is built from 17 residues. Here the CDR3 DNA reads TGCGCCAGCAGCCAACTCGGGGGAGCAGTCATGAACACTGAAGCTTTCTTT. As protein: CASSQLGGAVMNTEAFF.

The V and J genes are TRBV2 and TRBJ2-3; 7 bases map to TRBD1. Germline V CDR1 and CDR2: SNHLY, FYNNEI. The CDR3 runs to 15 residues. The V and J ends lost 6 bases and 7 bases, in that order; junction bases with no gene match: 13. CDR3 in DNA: TGTGCCAGCAGGCCCGGGACAGCCAGGCTTCATACGCAGTATTTT. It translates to CASRPGTARLHTQYF.

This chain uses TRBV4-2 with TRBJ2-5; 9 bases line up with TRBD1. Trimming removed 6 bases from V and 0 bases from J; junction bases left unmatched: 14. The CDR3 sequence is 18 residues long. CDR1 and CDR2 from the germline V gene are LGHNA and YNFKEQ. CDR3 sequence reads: CASSPLYSGQGNQETQYF. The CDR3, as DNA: TGTGCCAGCAGTCCACTATACTCGGGACAGGGAAACCAAGAGACCCAGTACTTC.

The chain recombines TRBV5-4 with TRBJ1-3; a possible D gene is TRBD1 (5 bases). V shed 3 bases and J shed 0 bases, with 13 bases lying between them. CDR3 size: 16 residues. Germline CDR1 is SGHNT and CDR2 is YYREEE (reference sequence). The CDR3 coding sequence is TGTGCCAGCAGCTCTCCCGGGGCTGGCTCTGGAAACACCATATATTTT. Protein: CASSSPGAGSGNTIYF.

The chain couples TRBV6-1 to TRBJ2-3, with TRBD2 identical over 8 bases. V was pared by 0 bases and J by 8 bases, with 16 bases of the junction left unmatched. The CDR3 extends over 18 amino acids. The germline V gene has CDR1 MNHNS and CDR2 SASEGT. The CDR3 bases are TGTGCCAGCAGTGAAGCGCGTCTGGGACTAGAAGGCGTTGGTACGCAGTATTTT. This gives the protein CASSEARLGLEGVGTQYF.

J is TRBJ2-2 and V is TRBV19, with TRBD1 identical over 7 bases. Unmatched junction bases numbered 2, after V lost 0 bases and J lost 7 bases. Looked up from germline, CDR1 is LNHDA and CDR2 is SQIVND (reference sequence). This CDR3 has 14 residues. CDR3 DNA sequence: TGTGCCAGTAGTATAGAAAGGGACAGCGGGGAGCTGTTTTTT. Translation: CASSIERDSGELFF.

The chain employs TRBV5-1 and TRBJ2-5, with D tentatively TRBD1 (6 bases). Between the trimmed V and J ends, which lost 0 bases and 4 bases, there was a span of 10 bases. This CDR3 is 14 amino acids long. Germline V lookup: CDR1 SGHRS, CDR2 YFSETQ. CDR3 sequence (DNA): TGCGCCAGCAGCTTGGGTAGGGGGATAGAGACCCAGTACTTC. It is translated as CASSLGRGIETQYF. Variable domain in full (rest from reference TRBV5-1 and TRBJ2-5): KAGVTQTPRYLIKTRGQQVTLSCSPISGHRSVSWYQQTPGQGLQFLFEYFSETQRNKGNFPGRFSGRQFSNSRSEMNVSTLELGDSALYLCASSLGRGIETQYFGPGTRLLVL.

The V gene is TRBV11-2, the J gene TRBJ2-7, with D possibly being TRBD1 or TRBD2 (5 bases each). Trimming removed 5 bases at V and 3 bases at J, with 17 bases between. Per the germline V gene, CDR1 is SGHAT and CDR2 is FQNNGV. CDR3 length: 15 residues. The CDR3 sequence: CASSLNTGALYEQYF. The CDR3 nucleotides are TGTGCCAGCAGCCTCAATACCGGGGCCCTCTACGAGCAGTACTTC.

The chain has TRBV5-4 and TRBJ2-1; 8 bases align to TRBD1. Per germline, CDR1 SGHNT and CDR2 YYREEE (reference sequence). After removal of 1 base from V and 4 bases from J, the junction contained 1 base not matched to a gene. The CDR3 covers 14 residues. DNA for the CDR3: TGTGCCAGCAGCTTGTGGACAGGGTACAATGAGCAGTTCTTC. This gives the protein CASSLWTGYNEQFF.

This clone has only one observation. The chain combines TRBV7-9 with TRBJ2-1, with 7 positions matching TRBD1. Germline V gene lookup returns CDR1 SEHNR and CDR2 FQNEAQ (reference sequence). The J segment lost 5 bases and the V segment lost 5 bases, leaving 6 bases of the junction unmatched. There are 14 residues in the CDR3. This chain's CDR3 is CASSPRQGHNEQFF. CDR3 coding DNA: TGTGCCAGCAGCCCCCGACAGGGCCACAATGAGCAGTTCTTC.

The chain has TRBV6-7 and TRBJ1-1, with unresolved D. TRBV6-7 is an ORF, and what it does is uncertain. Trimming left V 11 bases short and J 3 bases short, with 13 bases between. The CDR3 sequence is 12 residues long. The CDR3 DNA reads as TGTGCCGGCGCGGTGTTTGACACTGAAGCTTTCTTT. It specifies CAGAVFDTEAFF.

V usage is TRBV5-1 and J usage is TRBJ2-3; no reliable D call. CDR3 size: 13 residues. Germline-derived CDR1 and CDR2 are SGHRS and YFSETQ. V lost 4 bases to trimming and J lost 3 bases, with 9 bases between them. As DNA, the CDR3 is TGCGCCAGCAGCCCCCTGACTACAGATACGCAGTATTTT. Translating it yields CASSPLTTDTQYF.

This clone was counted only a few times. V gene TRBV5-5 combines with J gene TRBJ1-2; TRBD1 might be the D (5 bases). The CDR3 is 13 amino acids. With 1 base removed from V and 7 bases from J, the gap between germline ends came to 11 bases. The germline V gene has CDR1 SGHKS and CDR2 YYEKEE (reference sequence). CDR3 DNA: TGTGCCAGCAGCTTGTCGGGGGGAGGTGGCTACACCTTC. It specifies CASSLSGGGGYTF.

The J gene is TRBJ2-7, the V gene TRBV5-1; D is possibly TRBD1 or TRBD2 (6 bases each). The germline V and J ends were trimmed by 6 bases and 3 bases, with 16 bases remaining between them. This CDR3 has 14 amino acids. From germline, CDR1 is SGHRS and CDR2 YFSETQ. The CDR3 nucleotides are TGCGCCAGCACTGGGGGGCCATCGGGCTACGAGCAGTACTTC. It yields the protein CASTGGPSGYEQYF.

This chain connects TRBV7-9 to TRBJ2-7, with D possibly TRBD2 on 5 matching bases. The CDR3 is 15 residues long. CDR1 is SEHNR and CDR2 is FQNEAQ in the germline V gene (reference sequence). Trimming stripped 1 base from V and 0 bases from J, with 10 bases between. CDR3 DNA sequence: TGTGCCAGCAGCTTAGTCGGCGACTACTCCTACGAGCAGTACTTC. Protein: CASSLVGDYSYEQYF. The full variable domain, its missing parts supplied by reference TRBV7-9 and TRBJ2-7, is DTGVSQNPRHKITKRGQNVTFRCDPISEHNRLYWYRQTLGQGPEFLTYFQNEAQLEKSRLLSDRFSAERPKGSFSTLEIQRTEQGDSAMYLCASSLVGDYSYEQYFGPGTRLTVT.

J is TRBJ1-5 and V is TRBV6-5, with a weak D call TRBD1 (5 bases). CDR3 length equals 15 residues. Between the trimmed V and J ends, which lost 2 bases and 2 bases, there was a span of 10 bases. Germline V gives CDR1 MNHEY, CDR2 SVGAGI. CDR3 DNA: TGTGCCAGCAGTTACACTTCAGGGCGCAATCAGCCCCAGCATTTT. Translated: CASSYTSGRNQPQHF.

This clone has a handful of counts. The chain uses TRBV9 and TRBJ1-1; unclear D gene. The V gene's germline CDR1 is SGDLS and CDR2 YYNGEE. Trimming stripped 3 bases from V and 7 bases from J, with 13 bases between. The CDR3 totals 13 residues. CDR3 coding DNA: TGTGCCAGCAGCGCCACCGGGAGCCATGAAGCTTTCTTT. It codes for CASSATGSHEAFF.

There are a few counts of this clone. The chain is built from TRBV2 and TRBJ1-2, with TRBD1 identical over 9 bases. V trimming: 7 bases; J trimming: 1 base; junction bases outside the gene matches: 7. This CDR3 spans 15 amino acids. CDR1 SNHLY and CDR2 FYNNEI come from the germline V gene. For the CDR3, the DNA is TGTGCCAGCACTCCACGGACAGGGGTTAACTATGGCTACACCTTC. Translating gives CASTPRTGVNYGYTF.

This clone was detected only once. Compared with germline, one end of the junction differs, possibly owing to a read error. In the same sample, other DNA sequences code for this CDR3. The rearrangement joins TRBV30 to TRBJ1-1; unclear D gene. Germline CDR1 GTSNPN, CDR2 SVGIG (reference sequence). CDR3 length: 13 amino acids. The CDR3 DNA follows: TGTGCCTGGAGCCATTATGGGATCACTGAGGCTTTCTTT. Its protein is CAWSHYGITEAFF.